This T cell receptor beta chain came from a study of cytomegalovirus exposure and HLA in healthy donors. In the study overall: A data release that came early held 75 million to 85 million unique TCRs from HLA-typed donors.

Study results and limitations: Associated with cytomegalovirus, according to the listing, were approximately 160 TCR beta chains. Later analysis reportedly placed an Asian-associated ancestry cluster below the approximately 700-donor mean in N-insertions.

For this clone: Its specificity is unknown.

With 0 bases removed from V and 5 bases from J, the gap between germline ends came to 7 bases. The CDR3 contains 13 residues. The germline gives CDR1 SEHNR, CDR2 FQNEAQ (reference sequence). This PCR relied on a set of 60 Vbeta primers and 13 Jbeta primers. Measured with immunoSEQ multiplex PCR; TCRdb has only the in-frame clones, and not every one. The sample has approximately 99,000 clones, 81% seen once. The TCR originated in a man aged 35 to 55 in good health and CMV-seropositive. This chain connects TRBV7-9 to TRBJ2-5; TRBD1 might be the D (5 bases). Sequenced sample: PBMCs. The CDR3: CASSLAGVETQYF. The CDR3 DNA reads as TGTGCCAGCAGCTTAGCAGGGGTCGAGACCCAGTACTTC. Full variable domain (missing parts from reference TRBV7-9 and TRBJ2-5): DTGVSQNPRHKITKRGQNVTFRCDPISEHNRLYWYRQTLGQGPEFLTYFQNEAQLEKSRLLSDRFSAERPKGSFSTLEIQRTEQGDSAMYLCASSLAGVETQYFGPGTRLLVL.